These T cell receptor beta chains were read from a single sample in a study of blood T cell repertoires in COVID-19. The data were produced by immunoSEQ multiplex PCR, yet TCRdb's version contains in-frame clones alone and is incomplete. Among under 400,000 clones listed, roughly 86% were seen once. The specimen was peripheral blood. The receptors here all came from a woman aged 25 to 39 with COVID-19, enrolled during active disease. The CDR3 runs from the conserved cysteine through the conserved F or W. The D gene is left open where the match is weak. Clone size is given for some rows only: seen once, a few or many times, or a class if the clone is expanded.

clone size,D gene,V gene,J gene,CDR3 DNA,CDR3 protein
NA,TRBD1,TRBV30,TRBJ2-1,TGTGCCTGGTCTCCCGGGACAGGGGACAATGAGCAGTTCTTC,CAWSPGTGDNEQFF
NA,NA,TRBV4-1,TRBJ2-7,TGCGCCAGCAGCCACCGGGACATCTCCTACGAGCAGTACTTC,CASSHRDISYEQYF
NA,NA,TRBV6-4,TRBJ2-7,TGTGCCAGCAGTGGATTTGTCGTAGGGGACGAGCAGTACTTC,CASSGFVVGDEQYF
NA,TRBD1,TRBV27,TRBJ2-1,TGTGCCAGCAGGAACCGGGACAGGTACAATGAGCAGTTCTTC,CASRNRDRYNEQFF
NA,NA,TRBV21-1,TRBJ2-7,TGTACCAGCAGTAAAGAGGCAGGGGATGGCTACGAGCAGTACTTC,CTSSKEAGDGYEQYF
once,NA,TRBV7-9,TRBJ1-5,TGTGCCAGCAGCCTACAGGGCCAGCCCCAGCATTTT,CASSLQGQPQHF
NA,NA,TRBV30,TRBJ2-7,TGTGCCTGGAGTGGCCGGGAGTCTACCTACGAGCAGTACTTC,CAWSGRESTYEQYF
NA,TRBD2,TRBV9,TRBJ2-1,TGTGCCAGCAGCGCGCCACTAGCGGGAGGGTACAATGAGCAGTTCTTC,CASSAPLAGGYNEQFF
once,NA,TRBV15,TRBJ1-5,TGTGCCACCAGCAGAGTCTCGGGTGTCAATCAGCCCCAGCATTTT,CATSRVSGVNQPQHF
NA,NA,TRBV6-2/TRBV6-3,TRBJ2-7,TGTGCCAGCAGTACCCCCCTAGGGGGAGTGACCTCCTACGAGCAGTACTTC,CASSTPLGGVTSYEQYF
NA,TRBD1,TRBV27,TRBJ2-3,TGTGCCAGCAGTACCCAGAGGGGGCGATCGACAGATACGCAGTATTTT,CASSTQRGRSTDTQYF
few,NA,TRBV27,TRBJ1-5,TGTGCCAGCAGTCCCAAGCATCCCGCTAAGCCCCAGCATTTT,CASSPKHPAKPQHF
few,NA,TRBV24-1,TRBJ1-5,TGTGCCACCAGTGATCGTGACAGGCGCAATCAGCCCCAGCATTTT,CATSDRDRRNQPQHF
NA,TRBD2,TRBV2,TRBJ2-7,TGTGCCAGCAGCAAACTAGCGGAGGCCTACGAGCAGTACTTC,CASSKLAEAYEQYF
NA,NA,TRBV10-3,TRBJ2-7,TGTGCCATCAGTTCACAGGACGGGAGATCCTACGAGCAGTACTTC,CAISSQDGRSYEQYF
NA,NA,TRBV25-1,TRBJ2-1,TGTGCCACCAGACATGGTGAGCAGTTCTTC,CATRHGEQFF
once,NA,TRBV29-1,TRBJ2-7,TGCAGCGTTGAAGGGAGGGGTAGGAGCGAGCAGTACTTC,CSVEGRGRSEQYF
NA,NA,TRBV30,TRBJ1-3,TGTGCCTGGAGTCTGCGGAACACCATATATTTT,CAWSLRNTIYF
NA,TRBD1,TRBV7-9,TRBJ2-7,TGTGCCAGCAGCTTTGGTCCCGAGTGGAGACAGGGTGTCCACGAGCAGTACTTC,CASSFGPEWRQGVHEQYF
NA,NA,TRBV2,TRBJ2-7,TGTGCCAGCACCCCCCCCGCCTACGAGCAGTACTTC,CASTPPAYEQYF
NA,TRBD2,TRBV11-2,TRBJ2-1,TGTGCCAGCAGCTTAGATCGGTGGGCTAGCGGGAGCCTCTACAATGAGCAGTTCTTC,CASSLDRWASGSLYNEQFF
NA,NA,TRBV19,TRBJ2-2,TGTGCCAGTAGTAGGGCCGCCCAGATATACACCGGGGAGCTGTTTTTT,CASSRAAQIYTGELFF
NA,TRBD1,TRBV5-1,TRBJ1-3,TGCGCCAGCAGCTTCTCCGGGACAGGGTCTGACACCATATATTTT,CASSFSGTGSDTIYF
NA,TRBD2,TRBV18,TRBJ2-1,TGTGCCAGCTCGGTAGGAGGCGGGAGCTTCGATGAGCAGTTCTTC,CASSVGGGSFDEQFF
NA,NA,TRBV11-2,TRBJ2-5,TGTGCCAGCAGCTTAGGTTCTAGGACAGAAGAGACCCAGTACTTC,CASSLGSRTEETQYF
NA,NA,TRBV2,TRBJ2-2,TGTGCCAGCATGGGTCCAAGGGGCACCGGGGAGCTGTTTTTT,CASMGPRGTGELFF
many,NA,TRBV27,TRBJ2-7,TGTGCCAGCAGTTTCTTTGCAGGGTCAACAAGCTACGAGCAGTACTTC,CASSFFAGSTSYEQYF
NA,NA,TRBV5-5,TRBJ2-3,TGTGCCAGCAGTCATAGTTGGACAGATACGCAGTATTTT,CASSHSWTDTQYF
NA,NA,TRBV27,TRBJ2-3,TGTGCCAGCACAGCGGAACTCAGCACAGATACGCAGTATTTT,CASTAELSTDTQYF
NA,NA,TRBV28,TRBJ2-7,TGTGCCAGCACCCAAATCGGGTTTCGCGGCGGCGAGCAGTACTTC,CASTQIGFRGGEQYF
NA,TRBD1,TRBV2,TRBJ1-6,TGTGCCAGCAGTGAAGGACAGGGGAGGGCCTATAATTCACCCCTCCACTTT,CASSEGQGRAYNSPLHF
NA,TRBD1,TRBV4-3,TRBJ1-2,TGCGCCAGCAGCCAAGATGGGACAGGCCCCAACTATGGCTACACCTTC,CASSQDGTGPNYGYTF
NA,NA,TRBV5-1,TRBJ2-5,TGCGCCAGCAGCCCCTTAACAGGGAACAAGGAGACCCAGTACTTC,CASSPLTGNKETQYF
NA,TRBD2,TRBV4-1,TRBJ2-4,TGCGCCAGCAGCCCCATAGCGGGAGGGGACAAAAACATTCAGTACTTC,CASSPIAGGDKNIQYF
once,NA,TRBV19,TRBJ1-1,TGTGCCAGTAGTACCCGACAGGCGAACACTGAAGCTTTCTTT,CASSTRQANTEAFF
NA,TRBD1,TRBV7-2,TRBJ1-2,TGTGCCAGCAGCAGAGACAGGGTAGCTAACTATGGCTACACCTTC,CASSRDRVANYGYTF
many,NA,TRBV11-1,TRBJ1-1,TGTGCCAGCAGTTCCCGGCCCAATTCCGGGACTGAAGCTTTCTTT,CASSSRPNSGTEAFF
once,NA,TRBV9,TRBJ2-3,TGTGCCAGCAGCGTAGCTGCGTTTAGCACAGATACGCAGTATTTT,CASSVAAFSTDTQYF
NA,TRBD1,TRBV7-2,TRBJ2-7,TGTGCCAGCAGCAGCCGGGACAGGGGGCTCTACGAGCAGTACTTC,CASSSRDRGLYEQYF
NA,TRBD2,TRBV30,TRBJ2-7,TGTGCCTGGAGTGTACTAGCGGGAGAGGACCAGTACTTC,CAWSVLAGEDQYF